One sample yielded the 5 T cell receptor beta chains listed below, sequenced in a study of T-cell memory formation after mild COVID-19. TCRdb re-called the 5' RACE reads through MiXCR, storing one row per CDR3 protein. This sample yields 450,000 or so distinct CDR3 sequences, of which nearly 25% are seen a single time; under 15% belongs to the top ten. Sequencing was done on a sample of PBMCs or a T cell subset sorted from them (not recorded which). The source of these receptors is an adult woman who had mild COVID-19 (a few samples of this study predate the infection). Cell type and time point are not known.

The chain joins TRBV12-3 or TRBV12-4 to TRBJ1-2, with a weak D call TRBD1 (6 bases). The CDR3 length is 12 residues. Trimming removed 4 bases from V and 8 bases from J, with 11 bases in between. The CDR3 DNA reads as TGTGCCAGCAGTTCCAGGGGATTAGGCTACACCTTC. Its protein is CASSSRGLGYTF.

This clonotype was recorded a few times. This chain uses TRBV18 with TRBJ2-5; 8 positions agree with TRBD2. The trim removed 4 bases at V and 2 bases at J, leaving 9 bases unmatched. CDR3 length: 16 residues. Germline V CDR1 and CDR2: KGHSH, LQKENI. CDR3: CASSLTSGVLQETQYF. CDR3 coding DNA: TGTGCCAGCTCACTAACTAGCGGAGTATTACAAGAGACCCAGTACTTC.

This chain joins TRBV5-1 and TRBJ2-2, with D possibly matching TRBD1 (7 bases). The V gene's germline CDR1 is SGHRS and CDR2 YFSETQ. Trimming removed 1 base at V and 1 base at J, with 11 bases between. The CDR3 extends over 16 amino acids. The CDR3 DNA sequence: TGCGCCAGCAGCTTGATCAGGGGGGTGAACACCGGGGAGCTGTTTTTT. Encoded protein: CASSLIRGVNTGELFF.

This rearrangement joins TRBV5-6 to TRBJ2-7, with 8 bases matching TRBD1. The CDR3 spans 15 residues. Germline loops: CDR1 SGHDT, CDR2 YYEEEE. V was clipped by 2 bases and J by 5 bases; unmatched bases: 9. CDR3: CASSFTLRGHDEQYF. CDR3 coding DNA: TGTGCCAGCAGCTTCACTCTCAGGGGGCACGACGAGCAGTACTTC.

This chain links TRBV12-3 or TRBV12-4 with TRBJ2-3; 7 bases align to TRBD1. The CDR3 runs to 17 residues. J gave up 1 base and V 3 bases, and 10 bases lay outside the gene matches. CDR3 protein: CASSLTGQAPGTDTQYF. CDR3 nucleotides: TGTGCCAGCAGTTTGACCGGACAGGCGCCCGGCACAGATACGCAGTATTTT.